This TCR beta chain derives from a study of T-cell reconstitution after alpha-beta-depleted transplantation in children. In its sample, this clonotype was seen a few times. Its antigen is unidentified. A library of TCRbeta sequences, prepared with unique molecular identifiers, was generated. MiXCR was run by TCRdb on the PCR reads, yielding one entry per CDR3 protein. The repertoire holds about 500,000 distinct CDR3 sequences, with about an eighth as singletons. The CDR3 is 16 amino acids. Germline V gene data show CDR1 as ENHRY and CDR2 as SYGVKD. V lost 2 bases and J lost 6; bases outside the gene matches: 13. Study-level points and caveats: Roughly two months post-transplant, alpha-beta T cells reportedly originated from several hundred graft clones that had expanded. For some patients, TCRbeta diversity was high at day 60 because of recipient T cells and thymic progenitors that survived. Among T cells one year after transplant, newly produced cells accounted for most counts and diversity.

Sequencing used PBMCs, mostly from graft donor cells, obtained 180 days after TCRalphabeta/CD19-depleted stem cell transplant. The chain carries TRBV10-3 and TRBJ2-7; 7 bases are a match to TRBD1. This clonotype was sampled from a female patient aged 2 to 10 who had a stem cell transplant for aplastic anemia, so the T cells may come from the graft donor. DNA for the CDR3: TGTGCCATCAGTGAGAGCGGCGAGGACAGGTTCCCCGAGCAGTACGTC. Its translation: CAISESGEDRFPEQYV.